This TCR beta chain was identified in a study of shared clonotypes between healthy human individuals. This clone showed up just a few times. Distinct nucleotide sequences in the sample also encode this CDR3. The V and J ends lost 8 bases and 3 bases respectively, with 14 bases between them. This CDR3 contains 14 residues. Germline-derived CDR1 and CDR2 are MNHEY and SMNVEV (reference sequence). Original methodology: Junction-only sequences without quality scores were provided by ImmunoSEQ, so filtering was different. This table comes from immunoSEQ multiplex PCR, and its TCRdb copy is limited to in-frame clones, with some not included. The V and J calls and clone size come from that table; D and trimming were worked out from the DNA. The table shows around 940,000 clones, with around 80% occurring only once.

The specimen sequenced was memory CD4+ T cells sorted from blood. The subset: CD45RA-negative fraction. The gene calls are TRBV27 and TRBJ2-1; the D call may be TRBD1 or TRBD2 (6 bases each). This receptor was identified in a man aged 18-30 years in good health. The DNA of the CDR3 is TGTGCCAGCCGTGCCGGGGGCAGCTACAATGAGCAGTTCTTC. Translation gives CASRAGGSYNEQFF.